These 30 T cell receptor beta chains share one sample of origin, sequenced in a study of shared clonotypes between healthy human individuals. The protocol was immunoSEQ multiplex PCR, while the TCRdb copy is restricted to in-frame clones and leaves out a portion. In the table there are millions of clones, approximately 90% of which are singletons. Material for sequencing was naive CD4+ T cells sorted from blood. Specified subset: CD45RA+ positively selected. These receptors all stem from a man between 18 and 29 years old in good health.

The V gene is TRBV19, the J gene TRBJ1-1; D gene uncertain. There are 15 residues in the CDR3. Per germline, CDR1 LNHDA and CDR2 SQIVND (reference sequence). Trimming cost V 3 bases and J 1 base, with 12 bases left between them. Here the CDR3 reads CASSISYISNTEAFF. The CDR3 coding sequence is TGTGCCAGTAGTATTAGTTACATCTCGAACACTGAAGCTTTCTTT.

V and J are TRBV25-1 and TRBJ2-3; TRBD2 matches at 9 bases. The CDR3 consists of 18 residues. The junction had 13 bases not matched to a gene; V was cut back by 1 base and J by 5 bases. The germline CDR1 and CDR2 sequences are MGHDK and SYGVNS. The CDR3, as DNA: TGTGCCAGCAGTGAATCCCCGGGACTAGCTTTTCCGGGAGATACGCAGTATTTT. Protein: CASSESPGLAFPGDTQYF.

The chain couples TRBV30 to TRBJ1-2; D remains unclear. The V gene lost 3 bases and the J gene lost 6 bases, with 5 bases spanning the gap. The CDR3 contains 10 residues. Germline values: CDR1 GTSNPN, CDR2 SVGIG (reference sequence). The CDR3 DNA reads TGTGCCTGGAGAGTTGATGGCTACACCTTC. Translating gives CAWRVDGYTF. The full variable domain, in which reference TRBV30 and TRBJ1-2 provide the parts outside the CDR3, is SQTIHQWPATLVQPVGSPLSLECTVEGTSNPNLYWYRQAAGRGLQLLFYSVGIGQISSEVPQNLSASRPQDRQFILSSKKLLLSDSGFYLCAWRVDGYTFGSGTRLTVV.

In regard to this clone: The same CDR3 is also encoded by other DNA sequences in this sample. The rearrangement links TRBV18 to TRBJ1-3, with TRBD1 matching 7 bases. V lost 6 bases, J lost 4 bases, and 6 bases stayed unmatched. The CDR3 spans 14 residues. Germline V gives CDR1 KGHSH, CDR2 LQKENI. The CDR3 protein is CASSPGQLGNTIYF. The CDR3, as DNA: TGTGCCAGCTCGCCGGGACAGTTGGGAAACACCATATATTTT.

CDR3 DNA sequence: TGTGCCATCAGTGAGTCTGGACTAGTCACAGATACGCAGTATTTT. Translating gives CAISESGLVTDTQYF. This chain uses TRBV10-3 with TRBJ2-3, with 7 bases fitting TRBD2. The germline V gene has CDR1 ENHRY and CDR2 SYGVKD. This CDR3 has 15 amino acids. With V trimmed by 0 bases and J by 2 bases, 2 bases remained unmatched.

The chain carries TRBV30 and TRBJ2-7, with 7 bases lining up with TRBD1. Germline V gene data show CDR1 as GTSNPN and CDR2 as SVGIG (reference sequence). There are 13 residues in the CDR3. The V gene end was trimmed by 2 bases and the J gene end by 4 bases; junction bases not matched to a gene: 5. The CDR3 DNA reads TGTGCCTGGAGTTGGGACAGACAATACGAGCAGTACTTC. It is translated as CAWSWDRQYEQYF.

The genes are TRBV7-9 and TRBJ2-1; 7 nucleotides line up with TRBD2. The germline V gene has CDR1 SEHNR and CDR2 FQNEAQ (reference sequence). The CDR3 consists of 17 residues. Trimming cost V 4 bases and J 2 bases; bases outside gene matches: 11. The CDR3 DNA sequence: TGTGCCAGCAGCTCCGCCCCCCCTAGCGGAGCCTACAATGAGCAGTTCTTC. Protein sequence: CASSSAPPSGAYNEQFF.

This rearrangement joins TRBV28 to TRBJ2-1, with 10 bases fitting TRBD1. The V and J ends lost 3 bases and 7 bases, in that order; junction bases with no gene match: 6. Germline V gene sequence: CDR1 MDHEN, CDR2 SYDVKM. CDR3 length: 15 amino acids. The DNA of the CDR3 is TGTGCCAGCAGTTTCTCCGGGACAGGGGCTAATGAGCAGTTCTTC. This translates into CASSFSGTGANEQFF.

The V and J genes are TRBV6-5 and TRBJ2-5; TRBD2 aligns across 11 bases. Germline lookup yields CDR1 MNHEY and CDR2 SVGAGI. The V gene end was trimmed by 4 bases and the J gene end by 2 bases; junction bases not matched to a gene: 6. CDR3 size: 16 residues. The DNA for the CDR3 is TGTGCCAGCAGTTGGGGAGCTAGCGGGGGGCAAGAGACCCAGTACTTC. Encoded protein: CASSWGASGGQETQYF.

The V gene is TRBV7-3, the J gene TRBJ1-4; tentatively, D is TRBD1 (5 bases). The germline V gene encodes CDR1 SGHTA and CDR2 FQGTGA. V dropped 3 bases and J dropped 3 bases, with 8 bases sitting between them. This CDR3 region has 14 residues. The CDR3 nucleotides are TGTGCCAGCAGCTTGGCAGGGTCTAATGAAAAACTGTTTTTT. Residues: CASSLAGSNEKLFF.

The rearrangement uses TRBV7-2 and TRBJ1-5, with D perhaps matching TRBD1 (5 bases). The germline gives CDR1 SGHTA, CDR2 FQGNSA. This CDR3 contains 13 residues. Trimming took off 1 base at V and 7 bases at J, with 8 bases between the two ends. The CDR3: CASSLGQKQPQHF. The CDR3 DNA reads TGTGCCAGCAGCTTAGGACAGAAACAGCCCCAGCATTTT. The full variable domain, its missing parts supplied by reference TRBV7-2 and TRBJ1-5, is GAGVSQSPSNKVTEKGKDVELRCDPISGHTALYWYRQSLGQGLEFLIYFQGNSAPDKSGLPSDRFSAERTGGSVSTLTIQRTQQEDSAVYLCASSLGQKQPQHFGDGTRLSIL.

V gene TRBV5-5 combines with J gene TRBJ2-7; 11 bases are a match to TRBD1. This CDR3 has 14 amino acids. CDR1 and CDR2 from the germline V gene are SGHKS and YYEKEE (reference sequence). V was clipped by 2 bases and J by 5 bases; unmatched bases: 3. The DNA of the CDR3 is TGTGCCAGCAGCTTCTCGGGACAGGGGGACGAGCAGTACTTC. It codes for CASSFSGQGDEQYF.

J is TRBJ2-1 and V is TRBV29-1; D gene ambiguous. V lost 4 bases to trimming and J lost 8 bases, with 15 bases between them. Germline loops: CDR1 SQVTM, CDR2 ANQGSEA. CDR3 length equals 13 residues. The CDR3 DNA follows: TGCAGCGTTGCGGTATACGCCAAGGATGAGCAGTTCTTC. It specifies CSVAVYAKDEQFF.

The CDR3 DNA sequence: TGTGCCAGCAGTTACGGGACAGGGGCCTATGGCTACACCTTC. As protein: CASSYGTGAYGYTF. This sequence joins TRBV5-5 and TRBJ1-2; TRBD1 aligns across 10 bases. Germline V CDR1 and CDR2: SGHKS, YYEKEE (reference sequence). The CDR3 spans 14 residues. The V segment lost 5 bases and the J segment 4 bases; nucleotides outside the gene matches: 5.

The CDR3 DNA reads as TGTGCCAGCAGCTTGCAGGGTCCCATTCAGTACTTC. This gives the protein CASSLQGPIQYF. This chain uses TRBV11-1 with TRBJ2-4, with D possibly matching TRBD1 (5 bases). V lost 3 bases and J lost 9, with 9 bases in between. The germline CDR1 and CDR2 sequences are SGHAT and FQDESV (reference sequence). CDR3 length: 12 residues.

The rearrangement joins TRBV7-2 to TRBJ2-1, with no clear D. The CDR3 sequence is 13 residues long. V shed 1 base and J shed 6 bases, with 7 bases lying between them. Germline CDR1 SGHTA, CDR2 FQGNSA. The CDR3 sequence: CASSLEGTNEQFF. The DNA for the CDR3 is TGTGCCAGCAGCTTAGAGGGAACCAATGAGCAGTTCTTC. Using reference TRBV7-2 and TRBJ2-1 for the parts outside the CDR3, the full variable domain is GAGVSQSPSNKVTEKGKDVELRCDPISGHTALYWYRQSLGQGLEFLIYFQGNSAPDKSGLPSDRFSAERTGGSVSTLTIQRTQQEDSAVYLCASSLEGTNEQFFGPGTRLTVL.

The chain has TRBV7-9 and TRBJ1-4; the D is unclear. CDR3 length: 12 amino acids. Germline V CDR1 and CDR2: SEHNR, FQNEAQ (reference sequence). Deletions cut 5 bases from V and 4 bases from J, with 5 bases between. The CDR3 sequence: CASSDYNEKLFF. CDR3 bases: TGTGCCAGCAGCGATTATAATGAAAAACTGTTTTTT.

The CDR3 DNA reads as TGTGCCAGCAGCGCCCAGGGGGGCGCAGATACGCAGTATTTT. Amino acids: CASSAQGGADTQYF. The chain is built from TRBV7-3 and TRBJ2-3, with D possibly being TRBD1 (7 bases). Trimming pared 5 bases from V and 4 bases from J, leaving 13 bases between. This CDR3 is built from 14 residues. Germline V lookup: CDR1 SGHTA, CDR2 FQGTGA.

The V gene is TRBV18, the J gene TRBJ1-3, with 8 bases that match TRBD1. Germline CDR1 KGHSH, CDR2 LQKENI. Trimming at V came to 0 bases and at J to 4 bases, leaving 8 bases not matched to a gene. The CDR3 covers 17 residues. The CDR3 DNA is TGTGCCAGCTCACCACCAATTGGGACAGGAGACGGAAACACCATATATTTT. This gives the protein CASSPPIGTGDGNTIYF.

Concerning this clone itself: The same CDR3 also results from other DNA sequences found in this sample. The genes are TRBV9 and TRBJ2-1; possibly TRBD1 for D (6 bases). CDR1 and CDR2 (germline): SGDLS, YYNGEE. The CDR3 is made up of 15 amino acids. V was pared by 4 bases and J by 0 bases, with 11 bases between. This CDR3 reads CASSLQGSSYNEQFF. DNA of the CDR3: TGTGCCAGCAGCCTACAGGGAAGCTCCTACAATGAGCAGTTCTTC.

V is TRBV4-1 and J is TRBJ1-4; D possibly corresponds to TRBD1 (5 bases). This CDR3 region has 14 residues. V lost 8 bases and J lost 4, with 14 bases in between. From germline, CDR1 is MGHRA and CDR2 YSYEKL. This CDR3 is CASSRQTGNEKLFF. DNA for the CDR3: TGCGCCAGCTCTCGACAGACGGGTAATGAAAAACTGTTTTTT.

The J gene is TRBJ2-7, the V gene TRBV30; D remains ambiguous. V shed 1 base and J shed 6 bases, with 13 bases lying between them. This CDR3 region has 13 residues. The germline gives CDR1 GTSNPN, CDR2 SVGIG (reference sequence). CDR3: CAWSGQVGSEQYF. The CDR3 DNA sequence: TGTGCCTGGAGTGGCCAGGTGGGATCCGAGCAGTACTTC. The full variable domain, its missing parts supplied by reference TRBV30 and TRBJ2-7, is SQTIHQWPATLVQPVGSPLSLECTVEGTSNPNLYWYRQAAGRGLQLLFYSVGIGQISSEVPQNLSASRPQDRQFILSSKKLLLSDSGFYLCAWSGQVGSEQYFGPGTRLTVT.

The gene calls are TRBV29-1 and TRBJ1-5, with a possible D match to TRBD1 (6 bases). Trimming pared 6 bases from V and 3 bases from J, leaving 12 bases between. The CDR3 is made up of 13 amino acids. CDR1 is SQVTM and CDR2 is ANQGSEA in the germline V gene. CDR3 nucleotide sequence: TGCAGCGTGAGGACAGCCATCAATCAGCCCCAGCATTTT. It specifies CSVRTAINQPQHF.

The chain is built from TRBV9 and TRBJ1-1; no reliable D call. The CDR3 runs 14 residues. The germline V and J ends were trimmed by 4 bases and 1 base, with 11 bases remaining between them. Germline V CDR1 and CDR2: SGDLS, YYNGEE. CDR3 nucleotide sequence: TGTGCCAGCAGCAACAGCCAGCAGAACACTGAAGCTTTCTTT. As protein: CASSNSQQNTEAFF.

The rearrangement uses TRBV15 and TRBJ2-7; D uncertain. CDR3 length equals 13 residues. The germline V gene encodes CDR1 LNHNV and CDR2 YYDKDF (reference sequence). With 3 bases removed from V and 6 bases from J, the gap between germline ends came to 12 bases. CDR3 sequence: CATSSRPAGEQYF. In DNA, the CDR3 is TGTGCCACCAGCAGTAGACCGGCCGGCGAGCAGTACTTC.

About this clone itself: Other nucleotide sequences from this sample produce the same CDR3. The chain links TRBV29-1 to TRBJ1-1, with TRBD1 identical over 8 bases. The J segment lost 1 base and the V segment lost 7 bases, leaving 2 bases of the junction unmatched. CDR1 is SQVTM and CDR2 is ANQGSEA in the germline V gene. The CDR3 contains 12 residues. CDR3 region: CSAGTGNTEAFF. The CDR3, as DNA: TGCAGCGCTGGGACAGGGAACACTGAAGCTTTCTTT.

The chain carries TRBV30 and TRBJ1-2, with 8 positions matching TRBD1. Trimming took 5 bases from V and 6 from J; bases not matched to a gene: 8. CDR3 size: 13 residues. Germline V gene lookup returns CDR1 GTSNPN and CDR2 SVGIG (reference sequence). The CDR3 spells CAWGTGGMNGYTF. CDR3 nucleotide sequence: TGTGCCTGGGGTACAGGGGGTATGAATGGCTACACCTTC. Combining the CDR3 with reference TRBV30 and TRBJ1-2 gives the whole variable domain SQTIHQWPATLVQPVGSPLSLECTVEGTSNPNLYWYRQAAGRGLQLLFYSVGIGQISSEVPQNLSASRPQDRQFILSSKKLLLSDSGFYLCAWGTGGMNGYTFGSGTRLTVV.

This sequence joins TRBV30 and TRBJ2-2, with 11 bases identical to TRBD1. The CDR3 has 14 amino acids. J lost 5 bases, V lost 5 bases, and 4 bases had no gene match. The germline V gene has CDR1 GTSNPN and CDR2 SVGIG (reference sequence). The CDR3 loop is CAWQGTGGTGELFF. The CDR3 DNA follows: TGTGCCTGGCAGGGGACAGGGGGTACCGGGGAGCTGTTTTTT.

The rearrangement joins TRBV6-5 to TRBJ2-7; the D gene is possibly TRBD2 (6 bases). The CDR3 contains 12 residues. Trimming left V 2 bases short and J 7 bases short, with 9 bases between. The germline CDR1 and CDR2 sequences are MNHEY and SVGAGI. The CDR3 coding sequence is TGTGCCAGCAGTTACGATCGGGGGGAGCAGTACTTC. As protein: CASSYDRGEQYF.

This chain joins TRBV18 and TRBJ2-1; D call uncertain. This CDR3 spans 13 amino acids. V lost 3 bases, J lost 8 bases, and 11 bases lay in between. CDR1 KGHSH and CDR2 LQKENI come from the germline V gene. CDR3 bases: TGTGCCAGCTCACCTTTTGAGTCTGATGAGCAGTTCTTC. Translation gives CASSPFESDEQFF.